The 13 T cell receptor beta chains listed next were all sequenced from one sample in a study of T-cell reconstitution after alpha-beta-depleted transplantation in children. During its preparation, the TCRbeta library received unique molecular identifiers. TCRdb ran MiXCR on the PCR reads and lists one entry per CDR3 protein. The profile shows a few hundred thousand distinct CDR3 sequences, approximately 23% of them singletons. The sample consisted of PBMCs, mostly from graft donor cells, taken 180 days after TCRalphabeta/CD19-depleted stem cell transplant. The receptors shown here come from a male patient between 5 and 17 years old who had a stem cell transplant for acute lymphoblastic leukemia, so the T cells may come from the graft donor.

This clonotype was counted a few times. The chain recombines TRBV7-9 with TRBJ2-7; D ambiguous. Germline values: CDR1 SEHNR, CDR2 FQNEAQ (reference sequence). The CDR3 is 15 residues long. Trimming removed 1 base from V and 3 bases from J, with 13 bases in between. The CDR3 DNA follows: TGTGCCAGCAGCTTAGTGGGGATGGCAGACTACGAGCAGTACTTC. Its protein is CASSLVGMADYEQYF.

This chain links TRBV20-1 with TRBJ1-1; D not resolved. CDR1 and CDR2 from the germline V gene are DFQATT and SNEGSKA (reference sequence). The length of the CDR3 is 13 residues. The V end was cut by 3 bases, the J end by 1 base, with 9 bases between. CDR3 nucleotides: TGCAGTGCTAGGTTTCACAAGAACACTGAAGCTTTCTTT. Amino acid sequence: CSARFHKNTEAFF.

The chain joins TRBV2 to TRBJ2-7; D remains unclear. The CDR3 loop spans 13 amino acids. The germline V gene has CDR1 SNHLY and CDR2 FYNNEI. The ends were cut back, 2 bases at V and 1 base at J, with 6 bases in the middle. CDR3 in DNA: TGTGCCAGCAGTGAACCTAGATCCTACGAGCAGTACTTC. It translates to CASSEPRSYEQYF.

This clonotype appeared a few times. This chain joins TRBV15 and TRBJ2-7; D is possibly TRBD1 (5 bases). CDR1 is LNHNV, CDR2 YYDKDF, per germline (reference sequence). The CDR3 runs to 13 residues. With 9 bases removed from V and 2 bases from J, the gap between germline ends came to 14 bases. In DNA, the CDR3 is TGTGCCACGAGAGCAGGGCGCCCCTACGAGCAGTACTTC. Its translation: CATRAGRPYEQYF. Variable domain in full (rest from reference TRBV15 and TRBJ2-7): DAMVIQNPRYQVTQFGKPVTLSCSQTLNHNVMYWYQQKSSQAPKLLFHYYDKDFNNEADTPDNFQSRRPNTSFCFLDIRSPGLGDTAMYLCATRAGRPYEQYFGPGTRLTVT.

V is TRBV4-3 and J is TRBJ2-1; D is possibly TRBD2 (5 bases). There are 14 residues in the CDR3. Germline assignment: CDR1 LGHNA and CDR2 YSLEER. Trimming took 1 base from V and 13 from J, leaving 17 bases between them. The CDR3 sequence is CASSQARDRRTQFF. CDR3 sequence (DNA): TGCGCCAGCAGCCAAGCTAGGGATCGGAGGACCCAGTTCTTC.

The V gene is TRBV9, the J gene TRBJ2-1, with 13 bases matching TRBD2. The CDR3 loop spans 17 amino acids. Germline assignment: CDR1 SGDLS and CDR2 YYNGEE. The V segment lost 0 bases and the J segment 0 bases; nucleotides outside the gene matches: 0. The CDR3 nucleotides read TGTGCCAGCAGCGTAGGGACTAGCGGGAGCTCCTACAATGAGCAGTTCTTC. It translates to CASSVGTSGSSYNEQFF.

The sample holds a few counts of this clonotype. The rearrangement joins TRBV5-1 to TRBJ2-5, with TRBD1 as a possible D gene (6 bases). The CDR3 covers 14 residues. The germline gives CDR1 SGHRS, CDR2 YFSETQ. Trimming removed 4 bases from V and 9 bases from J, with 19 bases in between. The CDR3 coding sequence is TGCGCCAGCAGCCTCGAACCGGGTCCAGGGGCCCAGTACTTC. As protein: CASSLEPGPGAQYF.

This chain joins TRBV18 and TRBJ2-5; possibly TRBD1 for D (5 bases). CDR1 KGHSH and CDR2 LQKENI come from the germline V gene. There are 14 residues in the CDR3. Trimming removed 5 bases from V and 0 bases from J, with 10 bases in between. As DNA, the CDR3 is TGTGCCAGCTCAGGGCAGGGATACCAAGAGACCCAGTACTTC. It specifies CASSGQGYQETQYF.

There are a few counts of this clonotype. The V call is TRBV4-2, the J call TRBJ2-2, with 10 bases matching TRBD2. Looked up from germline, CDR1 is LGHNA and CDR2 is YNFKEQ. The CDR3 consists of 16 residues. The junction had 7 bases not matched to a gene; V was cut back by 3 bases and J by 6 bases. The CDR3 region is CASSHRAGGPSGELFF. CDR3 bases: TGTGCCAGCAGCCACCGAGCGGGAGGGCCTTCCGGGGAGCTGTTTTTT.

This clonotype was observed a few times. V gene TRBV13 combines with J gene TRBJ1-4; 7 bases are shared with TRBD1. J gave up 4 bases and V 5 bases, and 4 bases lay outside the gene matches. This CDR3 has 14 residues. Germline V gives CDR1 PRHDT, CDR2 FYEKMQ (reference sequence). The chain's CDR3 is CASSRGRLNEKLFF. CDR3 coding DNA: TGTGCCAGCAGCAGGGGGCGCCTTAATGAAAAACTGTTTTTT.

This clonotype has more than one count but fewer than ten. The chain combines TRBV20-1 with TRBJ2-4; 9 nucleotides match TRBD2. Germline CDR1 DFQATT, CDR2 SNEGSKA (reference sequence). The junction had 6 bases not matched to a gene; V was cut back by 5 bases and J by 4 bases. CDR3 size: 14 residues. DNA of the CDR3: TGCAGTGCTCGCAGACTAGCGGCTAAAAACATTCAGTACTTC. It specifies CSARRLAAKNIQYF.

The rearrangement joins TRBV20-1 to TRBJ2-7; 12 bases map to TRBD2. Unmatched junction bases numbered 7, after V lost 1 base and J lost 3 bases. CDR3 length: 16 residues. CDR1 is DFQATT and CDR2 is SNEGSKA in the germline V gene (reference sequence). The CDR3 nucleotides are TGCAGTGCTAGAGGGCTAGCGGGAGGGCCGAACTACGAGCAGTACTTC. Its protein is CSARGLAGGPNYEQYF.

The chain has TRBV6-1 and TRBJ2-3, with D possibly being TRBD2 (5 bases). CDR3 length equals 13 residues. V lost 5 bases to trimming and J lost 6 bases, with 12 bases between them. Germline values: CDR1 MNHNS, CDR2 SASEGT. The CDR3 nucleotides read TGTGCCAGCAGTCGCGACTATACTGATACGCAGTATTTT. Translated, it gives CASSRDYTDTQYF.